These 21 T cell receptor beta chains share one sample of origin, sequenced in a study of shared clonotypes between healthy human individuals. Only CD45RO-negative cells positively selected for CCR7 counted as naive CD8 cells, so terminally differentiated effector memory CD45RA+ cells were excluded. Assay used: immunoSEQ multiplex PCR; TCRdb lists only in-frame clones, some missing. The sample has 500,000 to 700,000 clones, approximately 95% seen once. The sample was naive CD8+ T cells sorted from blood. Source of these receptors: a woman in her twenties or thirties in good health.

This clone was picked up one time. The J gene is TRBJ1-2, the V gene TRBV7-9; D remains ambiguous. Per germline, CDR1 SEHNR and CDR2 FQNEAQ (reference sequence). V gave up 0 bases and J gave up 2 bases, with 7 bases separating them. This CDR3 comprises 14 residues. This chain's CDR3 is CASSLALSNYGYTF. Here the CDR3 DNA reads TGTGCCAGCAGCTTAGCCCTCAGCAACTATGGCTACACCTTC.

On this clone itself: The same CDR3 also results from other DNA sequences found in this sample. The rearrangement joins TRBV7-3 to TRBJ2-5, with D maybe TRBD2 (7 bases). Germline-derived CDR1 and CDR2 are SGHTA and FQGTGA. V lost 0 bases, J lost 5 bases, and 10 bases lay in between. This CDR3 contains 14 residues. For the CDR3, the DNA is TGTGCCAGCAGCTTAACCGGGGGGCGGGAGACCCAGTACTTC. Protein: CASSLTGGRETQYF.

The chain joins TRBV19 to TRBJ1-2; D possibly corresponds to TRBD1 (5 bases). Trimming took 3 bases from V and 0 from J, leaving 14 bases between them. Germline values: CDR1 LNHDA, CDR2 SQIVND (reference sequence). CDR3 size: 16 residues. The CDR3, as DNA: TGTGCCAGTAGTATTAGAGGGGAAACAGCTAACTATGGCTACACCTTC. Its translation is CASSIRGETANYGYTF.

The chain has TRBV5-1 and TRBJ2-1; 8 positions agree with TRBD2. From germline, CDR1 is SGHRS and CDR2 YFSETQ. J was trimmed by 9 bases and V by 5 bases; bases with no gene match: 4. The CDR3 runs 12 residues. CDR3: CASSTTSGEQFF. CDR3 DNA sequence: TGCGCCAGCAGTACCACTAGCGGTGAGCAGTTCTTC.

For the CDR3, the DNA is TGTGCCAGCAGCCAAGTTTCAGGGCCCTACGAGCAGTACTTC. Its translation is CASSQVSGPYEQYF. The chain uses TRBV14 and TRBJ2-7, with D possibly TRBD1 on 5 matching bases. CDR3 size: 14 residues. In germline, CDR1 is SGHDN, CDR2 FVKESK. Trimming left V 1 base short and J 2 bases short, with 9 bases between.

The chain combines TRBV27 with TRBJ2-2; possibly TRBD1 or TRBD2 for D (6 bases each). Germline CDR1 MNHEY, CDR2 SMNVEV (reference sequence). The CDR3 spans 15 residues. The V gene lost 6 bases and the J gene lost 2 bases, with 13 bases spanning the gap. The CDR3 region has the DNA TGTGCCAGCAGGGGGGGCAAACCAAACACCGGGGAGCTGTTTTTT. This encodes CASRGGKPNTGELFF.

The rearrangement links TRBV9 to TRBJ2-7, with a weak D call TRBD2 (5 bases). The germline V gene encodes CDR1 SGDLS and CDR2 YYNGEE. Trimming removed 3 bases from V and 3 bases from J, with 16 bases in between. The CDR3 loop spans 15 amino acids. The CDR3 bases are TGTGCCAGCAGCGATGGACGGACGGGAAGCTACGAGCAGTACTTC. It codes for CASSDGRTGSYEQYF.

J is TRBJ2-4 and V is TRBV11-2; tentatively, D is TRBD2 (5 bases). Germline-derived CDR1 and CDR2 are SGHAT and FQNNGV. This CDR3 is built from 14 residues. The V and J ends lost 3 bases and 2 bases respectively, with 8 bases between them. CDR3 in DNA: TGTGCCAGCAGCTTCACGGGAACCAAAAACATTCAGTACTTC. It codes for CASSFTGTKNIQYF.

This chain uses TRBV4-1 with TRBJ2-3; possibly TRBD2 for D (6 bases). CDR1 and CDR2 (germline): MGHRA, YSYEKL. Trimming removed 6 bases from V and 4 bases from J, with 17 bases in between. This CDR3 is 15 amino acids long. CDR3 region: CASRPEPGLADTQYF. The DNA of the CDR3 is TGCGCCAGCAGACCGGAGCCGGGACTCGCAGATACGCAGTATTTT.

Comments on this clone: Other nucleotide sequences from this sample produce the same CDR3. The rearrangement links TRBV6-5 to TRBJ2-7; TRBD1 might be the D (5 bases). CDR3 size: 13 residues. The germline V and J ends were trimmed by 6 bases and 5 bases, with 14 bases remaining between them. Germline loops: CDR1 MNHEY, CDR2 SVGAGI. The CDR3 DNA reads TGTGCCAGCAGCGATGCCAGGGCGGACGAGCAGTACTTC. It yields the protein CASSDARADEQYF.

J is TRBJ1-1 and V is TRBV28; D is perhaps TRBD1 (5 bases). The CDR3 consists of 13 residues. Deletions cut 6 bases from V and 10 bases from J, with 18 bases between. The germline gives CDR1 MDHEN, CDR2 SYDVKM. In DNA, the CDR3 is TGTGCCAGCAGCCTCCGGGACCGATTGCTAGCTTTCTTT. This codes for CASSLRDRLLAFF.

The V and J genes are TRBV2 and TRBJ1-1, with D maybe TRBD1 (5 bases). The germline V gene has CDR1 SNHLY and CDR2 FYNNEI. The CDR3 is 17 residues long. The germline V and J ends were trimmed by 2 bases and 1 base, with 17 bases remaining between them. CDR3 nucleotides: TGTGCCAGCAGTGAAAGGCGGTGGGGGTACGCGAACACTGAAGCTTTCTTT. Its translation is CASSERRWGYANTEAFF.

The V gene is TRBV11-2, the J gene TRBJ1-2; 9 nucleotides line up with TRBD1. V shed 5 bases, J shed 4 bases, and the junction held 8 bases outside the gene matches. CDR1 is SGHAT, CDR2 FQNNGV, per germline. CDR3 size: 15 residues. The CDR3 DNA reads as TGTGCCAGCAGCAAGACAGGGGGAGAGCCCTATGGCTACACCTTC. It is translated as CASSKTGGEPYGYTF.

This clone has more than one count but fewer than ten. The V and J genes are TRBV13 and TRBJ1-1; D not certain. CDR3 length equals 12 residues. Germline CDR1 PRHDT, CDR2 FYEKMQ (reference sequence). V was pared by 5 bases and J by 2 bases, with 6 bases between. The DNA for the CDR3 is TGTGCCAGCAGCAGAGATAACACTGAAGCTTTCTTT. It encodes CASSRDNTEAFF.

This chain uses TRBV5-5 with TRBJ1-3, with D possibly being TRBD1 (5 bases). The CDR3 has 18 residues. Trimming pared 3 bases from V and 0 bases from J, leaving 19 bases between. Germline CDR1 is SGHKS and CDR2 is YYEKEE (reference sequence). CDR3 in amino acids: CASSSLYRDGYSGNTIYF. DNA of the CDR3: TGTGCCAGCAGCTCACTTTACCGGGACGGATACTCTGGAAACACCATATATTTT. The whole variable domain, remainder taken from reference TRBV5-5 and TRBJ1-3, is DAGVTQSPTHLIKTRGQQVTLRCSPISGHKSVSWYQQVLGQGPQFIFQYYEKEERGRGNFPDRFSARQFPNYSSELNVNALLLGDSALYLCASSSLYRDGYSGNTIYFGEGSWLTVV.

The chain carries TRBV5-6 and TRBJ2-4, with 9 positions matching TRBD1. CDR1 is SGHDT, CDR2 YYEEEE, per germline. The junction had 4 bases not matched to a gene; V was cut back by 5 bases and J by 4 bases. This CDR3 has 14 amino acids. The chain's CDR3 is CASSSGTGKNIQYF. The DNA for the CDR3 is TGTGCCAGCAGTTCCGGGACAGGGAAAAACATTCAGTACTTC.

The CDR3 nucleotides read TGTGCCAGCAGCCGCTACATCTCGGGGCTCTACGAGCAGTACTTC. It specifies CASSRYISGLYEQYF. The chain employs TRBV14 and TRBJ2-7; D might be TRBD1 or TRBD2, each matching 5 bases. The CDR3 has 15 residues. From germline, CDR1 is SGHDN and CDR2 FVKESK. Trimming cost V 4 bases and J 3 bases, with 16 bases left between them.

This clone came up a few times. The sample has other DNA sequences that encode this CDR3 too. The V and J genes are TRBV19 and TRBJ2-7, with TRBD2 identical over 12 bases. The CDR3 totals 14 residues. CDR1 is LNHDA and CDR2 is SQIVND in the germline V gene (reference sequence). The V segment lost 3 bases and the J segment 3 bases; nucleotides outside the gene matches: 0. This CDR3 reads CASSMGLAGYEQYF. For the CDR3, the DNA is TGTGCCAGTAGTATGGGACTAGCGGGCTACGAGCAGTACTTC. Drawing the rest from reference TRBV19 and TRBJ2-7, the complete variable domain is DGGITQSPKYLFRKEGQNVTLSCEQNLNHDAMYWYRQDPGQGLRLIYYSQIVNDFQKGDIAEGYSVSREKKESFPLTVTSAQKNPTAFYLCASSMGLAGYEQYFGPGTRLTVT.

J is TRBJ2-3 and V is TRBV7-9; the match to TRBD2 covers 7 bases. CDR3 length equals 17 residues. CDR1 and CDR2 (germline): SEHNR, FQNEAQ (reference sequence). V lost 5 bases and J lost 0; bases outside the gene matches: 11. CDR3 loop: CASSAGDERESTDTQYF. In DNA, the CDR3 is TGTGCCAGCAGCGCGGGTGATGAGCGGGAAAGCACAGATACGCAGTATTTT.

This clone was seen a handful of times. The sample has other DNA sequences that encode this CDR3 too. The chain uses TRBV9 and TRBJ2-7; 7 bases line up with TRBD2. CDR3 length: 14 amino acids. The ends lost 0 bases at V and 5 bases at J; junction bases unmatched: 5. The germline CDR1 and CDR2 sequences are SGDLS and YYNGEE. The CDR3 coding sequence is TGTGCCAGCAGCGTAGGTGGCGGGAGTGACGAGCAGTACTTC. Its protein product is CASSVGGGSDEQYF.

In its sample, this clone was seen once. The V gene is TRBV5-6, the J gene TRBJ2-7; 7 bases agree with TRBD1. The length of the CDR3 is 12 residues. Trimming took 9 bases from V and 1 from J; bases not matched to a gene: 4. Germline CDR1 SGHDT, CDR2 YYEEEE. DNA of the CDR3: TGTGCCACCGCAGGGGGATCCTACGAGCAGTACTTC. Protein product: CATAGGSYEQYF. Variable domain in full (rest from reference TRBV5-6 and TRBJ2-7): DAGVTQSPTHLIKTRGQQVTLRCSPKSGHDTVSWYQQALGQGPQFIFQYYEEEERQRGNFPDRFSGHQFPNYSSELNVNALLLGDSALYLCATAGGSYEQYFGPGTRLTVT.